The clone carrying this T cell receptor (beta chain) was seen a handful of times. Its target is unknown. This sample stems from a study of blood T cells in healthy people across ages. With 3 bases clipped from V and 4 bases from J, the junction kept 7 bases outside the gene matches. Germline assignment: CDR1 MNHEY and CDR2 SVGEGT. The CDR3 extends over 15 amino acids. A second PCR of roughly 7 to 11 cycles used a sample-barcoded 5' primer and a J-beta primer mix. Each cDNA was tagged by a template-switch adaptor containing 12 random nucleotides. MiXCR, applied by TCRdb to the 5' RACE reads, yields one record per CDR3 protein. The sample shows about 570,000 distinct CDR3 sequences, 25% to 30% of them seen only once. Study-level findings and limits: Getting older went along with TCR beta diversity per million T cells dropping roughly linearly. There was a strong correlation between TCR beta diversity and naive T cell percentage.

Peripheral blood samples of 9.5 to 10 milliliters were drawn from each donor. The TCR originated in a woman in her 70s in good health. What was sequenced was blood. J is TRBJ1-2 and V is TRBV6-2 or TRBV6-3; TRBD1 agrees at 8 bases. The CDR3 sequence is CASSYQGAAVYGYTF. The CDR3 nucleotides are TGTGCCAGCAGTTATCAGGGGGCAGCGGTCTATGGCTACACCTTC.